This T cell receptor (beta chain) stems from a study of beta chain features in type 1 diabetes. Study context: Across every sample, some 110 million sorted cells were examined in total.

As to this clone: Its antigen remains unknown.

The CDR3 is 13 amino acids. The germline CDR1 and CDR2 sequences are MNHNY and SVGAGI (reference sequence). The V end was cut by 7 bases, the J end by 5 bases, with 15 bases between. Investigators reverse transcribed all isolated RNA, so they sequenced expressed TCRB transcripts. The table came from immunoSEQ multiplex PCR; TCRdb's copy has only in-frame clones and leaves some out. The sample yields 250,000 to 350,000 clones, 9.5% to 12% seen once. Study-level findings and limits: Patients with type 1 diabetes carried fewer insertions and had more deletions at their VDJ junctions.

The single heparinised draw taken from each donor contained about 100 mL of blood on average. The TCR was taken from a woman aged 25 to 39 in good health. Sequenced input: naive CD4+ T cells from blood. This chain links TRBV6-6 with TRBJ2-7, with a weak D call TRBD1 (6 bases). CDR3 DNA: TGTGCCAGCACCCCCCCACCAGGGGACGAGCAGTACTTC. Protein product: CASTPPPGDEQYF.